Given below is one T cell receptor (beta chain) in context. Method: immunoSEQ multiplex PCR; TCRdb's copy keeps in-frame clones and lacks some. The sample includes some 20,000 clones, approximately 90% of them seen just once. This sample was included in a study of T cell changes during pregnancy in multiple sclerosis. In germline, CDR1 is MNHNY, CDR2 SVGAGI (reference sequence). The CDR3 extends over 16 amino acids. Trimming removed 6 bases from V and 4 bases from J; junction bases left unmatched: 8. The receptor's source is a female donor in good health, enrolled as a control in a pregnancy study. The sequencing used CD8+ T cells from peripheral blood mononuclear cells, collected after pregnancy. The chain employs TRBV6-6 and TRBJ2-5; 13 bases are a match to TRBD2. The CDR3 nucleotides read TGTGCCAGCAGGCGGACTAGCGGGAGAGGTGGAGAGACCCAGTACTTC. It translates to CASRRTSGRGGETQYF.